This record looks at one T cell receptor beta chain sequence and its context. V was clipped by 3 bases and J by 3 bases, with 7 bases between them. The CDR3 sequence is 12 residues long. Germline V gives CDR1 SGHRS, CDR2 YFSETQ. These data come from a study of a mutant IDH1 vaccine in newly diagnosed glioma. Time point specified: baseline, week 1 (first vaccination visit). Treatment noted: pre-vaccination baseline after standard-of-care therapy. Newly diagnosed WHO grade 3 or 4 IDH1-mutant, ATRX-lost astrocytomas were identified in the donors. Libraries were prepared by immunoSEQ multiplex PCR; TCRdb keeps only in-frame clonotypes and omits some of them. The profile shows tens of thousands of clones, around 82% of them singletons.

The sequence was obtained from a woman in her fifties or sixties with glioma. The material sequenced was PBMCs, taken from a glioma patient treated with radiotherapy, temozolomide or both. The chain links TRBV5-1 to TRBJ2-7; D is perhaps TRBD1 (5 bases). Written as DNA, the CDR3 is TGCGCCAGCAGCTACGACAGCTACGAGCAGTACTTC. This sequence encodes CASSYDSYEQYF.